The sequence of this T cell receptor (beta chain) was determined in a study of blood T cell repertoires in COVID-19. About the research overall: Collection of acute and convalescent COVID-19 samples took place in the United States, Italy and Spain.

This CDR3 has 17 residues. The ends lost 5 bases at V and 2 bases at J; junction bases unmatched: 11. The germline CDR1 and CDR2 sequences are SGHAT and FQNNGV. Assay: immunoSEQ multiplex PCR; the TCRdb copy retains only in-frame clones and omits some. The sample records more than 95,000 clones, 70% to 90% being singletons. The sample consisted of peripheral blood. V and J are TRBV11-2 and TRBJ2-2; 7 bases match TRBD2. This clonotype originated in a man aged 50 or older with acute or convalescent COVID-19. The CDR3 coding sequence is TGTGCCAGCAGCAATCGAAAGGGACTAACAAACACCGGGGAGCTGTTTTTT. Translated: CASSNRKGLTNTGELFF. The variable domain in full, with the rest retrieved from reference TRBV11-2 and TRBJ2-2, is EAGVAQSPRYKIIEKRQSVAFWCNPISGHATLYWYQQILGQGPKLLIQFQNNGVVDDSQLPKDRFSAERLKGVDSTLKIQPAKLEDSAVYLCASSNRKGLTNTGELFFGEGSRLTVL.